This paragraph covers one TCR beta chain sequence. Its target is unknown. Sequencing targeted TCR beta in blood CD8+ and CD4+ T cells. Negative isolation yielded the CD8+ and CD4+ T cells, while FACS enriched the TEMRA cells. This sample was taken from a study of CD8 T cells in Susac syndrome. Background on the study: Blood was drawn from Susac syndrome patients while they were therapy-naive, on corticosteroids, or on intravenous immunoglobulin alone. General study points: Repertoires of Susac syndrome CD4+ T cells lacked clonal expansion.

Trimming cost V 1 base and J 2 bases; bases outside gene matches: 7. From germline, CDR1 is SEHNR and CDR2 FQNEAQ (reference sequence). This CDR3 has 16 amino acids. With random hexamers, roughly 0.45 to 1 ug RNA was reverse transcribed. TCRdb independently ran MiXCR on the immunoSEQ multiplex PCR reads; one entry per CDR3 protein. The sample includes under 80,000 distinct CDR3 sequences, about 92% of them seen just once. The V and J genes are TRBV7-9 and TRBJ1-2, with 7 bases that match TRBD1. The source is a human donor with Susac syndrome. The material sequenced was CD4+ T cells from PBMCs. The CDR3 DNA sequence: TGTGCCAGCAGCTTAGGGGGACAGATTCCCAACTATGGCTACACCTTC. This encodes CASSLGGQIPNYGYTF.